This note documents a single T cell receptor beta chain sequence. Antigen: not known. Trimming took off 0 bases at V and 0 bases at J, with 10 bases between the two ends. Germline V gene lookup returns CDR1 PRHDT and CDR2 FYEKMQ (reference sequence). The CDR3 is made up of 16 amino acids. Generated by immunoSEQ multiplex PCR, the TCRdb table keeps only in-frame clones and is missing some. This table has a few hundred thousand clones, over 75% appearing once. Described treatment: 15 to 20 received Ad26.COV2.S at low or high dose, single or two shots; about 5 received placebo; per-sample allocation not given. Collection of samples fell on day 63 after the first vaccine or placebo injection. Donor was an adult aged 18-55 years in Boston. These data belong to a study of Ad26.COV2.S vaccination and SARS-CoV-2 variants. Study overall: Ad26.COV2.S was injected intramuscularly once or twice, 56 days apart.

Broader study findings: Vaccine recipients posted higher spike-specific TCR breadth than their placebo counterparts.

Source: peripheral blood, taken in a trial of Ad26.COV2.S vaccine versus placebo. V and J are TRBV13 and TRBJ2-3; D uncertain. This TCR was recovered from a person between 18 and 59 years old who received the Ad26.COV2.S COVID-19 vaccine or a placebo. Here the CDR3 reads CASSLGLWVSTDTQYF. The DNA for the CDR3 is TGTGCCAGCAGCTTAGGCTTGTGGGTAAGCACAGATACGCAGTATTTT.